These 18 T cell receptor beta chains originate from one sample sequenced in a study of blood T cell repertoires in COVID-19. Only in-frame clones appear in the TCRdb table, and some are missing; sequencing was by immunoSEQ multiplex PCR. Here the sample spans 130,000 or so clones, roughly 86% being singletons. The source material was peripheral blood. The receptors originated from a human donor in a cohort sampled during active COVID-19.

The chain joins TRBV29-1 to TRBJ1-5; no reliable D call. From germline, CDR1 is SQVTM and CDR2 ANQGSEA. The length of the CDR3 is 13 residues. V lost 7 bases and J lost 4, with 14 bases in between. CDR3: CSAGGDFNQPQHF. CDR3 nucleotide sequence: TGCAGCGCTGGAGGAGACTTTAATCAGCCCCAGCATTTT.

CDR3 bases: TGTGCCAGCTCAAGAGGCGACAGGGGCTACGAGCAGTACTTC. Protein sequence: CASSRGDRGYEQYF. The J gene is TRBJ2-7, the V gene TRBV27; 8 bases match TRBD1. The CDR3 totals 14 residues. The V segment lost 8 bases and the J segment 3 bases; nucleotides outside the gene matches: 9. Per germline, CDR1 MNHEY and CDR2 SMNVEV (reference sequence).

The genes are TRBV7-8 and TRBJ2-7, with TRBD1 matching 7 bases. This CDR3 is 15 amino acids long. Germline CDR1 and CDR2: SGHVS and FQNEAQ. J lost 2 bases, V lost 0 bases, and 4 bases had no gene match. CDR3 bases: TGTGCCAGCAGCTTAGCGCCGGACAGGACCTACGAGCAGTACTTC. Amino acid sequence: CASSLAPDRTYEQYF.

V usage is TRBV6-1 and J usage is TRBJ1-5; the match to TRBD1 covers 8 bases. Trimming at V came to 2 bases and at J to 11 bases, leaving 5 bases not matched to a gene. Germline-derived CDR1 and CDR2 are MNHNS and SASEGT. The CDR3 length is 13 residues. The CDR3 nucleotides read TGTGCCAGCAGTGAATCCGGACAGGGAACCCAGCATTTT. Translation gives CASSESGQGTQHF.

This chain connects TRBV2 to TRBJ1-5; weak D call: TRBD1 (6 bases). The length of the CDR3 is 13 residues. Trimming removed 7 bases from V and 4 bases from J, with 11 bases in between. Germline V gene sequence: CDR1 SNHLY, CDR2 FYNNEI. CDR3: CASTQGSNQPQHF. CDR3 nucleotide sequence: TGTGCCAGCACCCAGGGGTCAAATCAGCCCCAGCATTTT.

This clone was counted only a few times. The chain recombines TRBV11-3 with TRBJ2-1; no clear D gene. V was pared by 4 bases and J by 9 bases, with 13 bases between. This CDR3 spans 13 amino acids. Germline V lookup: CDR1 SGHNT, CDR2 YENEEA. CDR3 DNA sequence: TGTGCCAGCAGCTCCCCCATACCAGGTGAGCAGTTCTTC. It translates to CASSSPIPGEQFF.

V usage is TRBV18 and J usage is TRBJ1-5; unclear D gene. Germline assignment: CDR1 KGHSH and CDR2 LQKENI. Trimming took 2 bases from V and 6 from J, leaving 17 bases between them. CDR3 length equals 16 residues. As DNA, the CDR3 is TGTGCCAGCTCACCAGGAGGAAACTTGAAGGGTCAGCCCCAGCATTTT. The encoded protein is CASSPGGNLKGQPQHF.

The chain has TRBV5-1 and TRBJ2-2, with 11 positions matching TRBD2. V gave up 6 bases and J gave up 4 bases; unmatched junction bases: 8. CDR3 length: 16 residues. The germline CDR1 and CDR2 sequences are SGHRS and YFSETQ. The CDR3 here is CASISGGASGTGELFF. DNA for the CDR3: TGCGCCAGCATTAGCGGGGGGGCCAGTGGCACCGGGGAGCTGTTTTTT.

The chain joins TRBV19 to TRBJ2-1; TRBD1 matches 8 bases. V lost 5 bases and J lost 9; bases outside the gene matches: 9. The CDR3 totals 14 residues. CDR1 is LNHDA, CDR2 SQIVND, per germline (reference sequence). In DNA form, the CDR3 reads TGTGCCAGTAGTCTTTCAGGACAGGGCCCTGAGCAGTTCTTC. Residues: CASSLSGQGPEQFF.

The rearrangement joins TRBV2 to TRBJ2-7, with unresolved D. This CDR3 contains 14 residues. Germline assignment: CDR1 SNHLY and CDR2 FYNNEI. The V gene lost 7 bases and the J gene lost 0 bases, with 13 bases spanning the gap. The CDR3 DNA is TGTGCCAGCACCTCCGACACCGACTCCTACGAGCAGTACTTC. Translating gives CASTSDTDSYEQYF.

V gene TRBV5-6 combines with J gene TRBJ2-7; no definite D call. Trimming cost V 0 bases and J 3 bases, with 7 bases left between them. Germline-derived CDR1 and CDR2 are SGHDT and YYEEEE. This CDR3 spans 13 amino acids. The chain's CDR3 is CASSLGQNYEQYF. The CDR3 bases are TGTGCCAGCAGCTTGGGACAAAACTACGAGCAGTACTTC. Variable domain in full (rest from reference TRBV5-6 and TRBJ2-7): DAGVTQSPTHLIKTRGQQVTLRCSPKSGHDTVSWYQQALGQGPQFIFQYYEEEERQRGNFPDRFSGHQFPNYSSELNVNALLLGDSALYLCASSLGQNYEQYFGPGTRLTVT.

The chain is built from TRBV3-1 (or the pseudogene TRBV3-2) and TRBJ2-5; 11 bases fit TRBD2. Germline V gene lookup returns CDR1 LGHDT and CDR2 YNNKEL (reference sequence). V lost 4 bases to trimming and J lost 5 bases; unmatched junction nucleotides: 9. CDR3 length equals 16 residues. This CDR3 is CASSPASGGSRETQYF. The CDR3 region has the DNA TGTGCCAGCAGCCCGGCTAGCGGGGGGAGCCGGGAGACCCAGTACTTC.

The chain uses TRBV6-5 and TRBJ1-6; D ambiguous. CDR1 and CDR2 (germline): MNHEY, SVGAGI. This CDR3 has 15 amino acids. The V end lost 6 bases, the J end lost 9 bases, and 18 bases lay between the germline ends. The CDR3, as DNA: TGTGCCAGCAGCCCGATTGTGGTCGGGAGTTCACCCCTCCACTTT. As protein: CASSPIVVGSSPLHF.

This chain joins TRBV4-1 and TRBJ1-2; tentatively, D is TRBD1 (5 bases). The CDR3 length is 16 residues. V shed 4 bases and J shed 7 bases, with 22 bases lying between them. Germline V gene sequence: CDR1 MGHRA, CDR2 YSYEKL. CDR3 coding DNA: TGCGCCAGCAGCCGCGGCCAAACCAGGGTAACGGGTGGCTACACCTTC. Encoded protein: CASSRGQTRVTGGYTF.

This clone was counted once. The rearrangement uses TRBV19 and TRBJ2-1; TRBD2 agrees at 10 bases. The CDR3 runs to 17 residues. Germline V gene lookup returns CDR1 LNHDA and CDR2 SQIVND (reference sequence). Unmatched junction bases numbered 11, after V lost 2 bases and J lost 7 bases. This CDR3 reads CASSILSGGAGINEQFF. The CDR3 DNA is TGTGCCAGTAGTATACTGAGCGGGGGGGCCGGAATTAATGAGCAGTTCTTC.

V and J are TRBV7-8 and TRBJ1-1, with D perhaps matching TRBD1 (6 bases). This CDR3 is built from 15 residues. Trimming shortened V by 2 bases and J by 0 bases, and 10 bases separated the two germline ends. The germline CDR1 and CDR2 sequences are SGHVS and FQNEAQ. Written as DNA, the CDR3 is TGTGCCAGCAGCTTATCAGGACAGCTGAACACTGAAGCTTTCTTT. It encodes CASSLSGQLNTEAFF.

The V and J genes are TRBV28 and TRBJ1-3, with 7 nucleotides matching TRBD1. This CDR3 has 15 amino acids. The germline V gene encodes CDR1 MDHEN and CDR2 SYDVKM. The trim removed 6 bases at V and 4 bases at J, leaving 9 bases unmatched. DNA of the CDR3: TGTGCCAGCAGCTCTAGACAGGGAACGGGAAACACCATATATTTT. Its translation is CASSSRQGTGNTIYF.

The chain employs TRBV5-1 and TRBJ2-7; tentative D call: TRBD2 (6 bases). V was clipped by 0 bases and J by 3 bases, with 16 bases between them. The CDR3 loop spans 16 amino acids. Looked up from germline, CDR1 is SGHRS and CDR2 is YFSETQ. The CDR3 region has the DNA TGCGCCAGCAGCTTGGCCGCGGGATTTGAGGGCTACGAGCAGTACTTC. The encoded protein is CASSLAAGFEGYEQYF. The complete variable domain, with remaining parts taken from reference TRBV5-1 and TRBJ2-7, reads KAGVTQTPRYLIKTRGQQVTLSCSPISGHRSVSWYQQTPGQGLQFLFEYFSETQRNKGNFPGRFSGRQFSNSRSEMNVSTLELGDSALYLCASSLAAGFEGYEQYFGPGTRLTVT.